The 26 T cell receptor beta chains below all came from one sample that was sequenced in a study of shared clonotypes between healthy human individuals. Assay used: immunoSEQ multiplex PCR; TCRdb lists only in-frame clones, some missing. The table records nearly 1 million clones, approximately 76% of them present only once. Sequenced: memory CD4+ T cells sorted from blood. This sample's subset: CD45RA-negative fraction. Every receptor here comes from a man aged 18 to 29 in good health.

The rearrangement links TRBV5-1 to TRBJ2-1; D unresolved. CDR1 SGHRS and CDR2 YFSETQ come from the germline V gene. V shed 2 bases and J shed 10 bases, with 19 bases lying between them. The CDR3 runs 15 residues. CDR3 sequence: CASSFGDRTREEQFF. Written as DNA, the CDR3 is TGCGCCAGCAGCTTTGGCGACCGCACCCGAGAAGAGCAGTTCTTC.

There are a few counts of this clone. The V gene is TRBV10-3, the J gene TRBJ2-3, with 7 nucleotides matching TRBD1. Per the germline V gene, CDR1 is ENHRY and CDR2 is SYGVKD. The J segment lost 0 bases and the V segment lost 7 bases, leaving 7 bases of the junction unmatched. The CDR3 is 15 amino acids. The CDR3 loop is CAIKLGQASTDTQYF. The CDR3 bases are TGTGCCATCAAGCTAGGACAGGCCAGCACAGATACGCAGTATTTT.

The chain couples TRBV6-1 to TRBJ1-5; possible D gene TRBD1, 6 bases. Germline values: CDR1 MNHNS, CDR2 SASEGT. Trimming pared 0 bases from V and 4 bases from J, leaving 10 bases between. The CDR3 has 15 residues. CDR3 residues: CASSEAGGRNQPQHF. For the CDR3, the DNA is TGTGCCAGCAGTGAAGCGGGGGGCCGGAATCAGCCCCAGCATTTT.

This chain joins TRBV13 and TRBJ2-1; no clear D. This CDR3 has 13 residues. Per the germline V gene, CDR1 is PRHDT and CDR2 is FYEKMQ (reference sequence). V lost 4 bases and J lost 5, with 9 bases in between. CDR3 DNA: TGTGCCAGCAGCTCCCGGACCGACAATGAGCAGTTCTTC. The encoded protein is CASSSRTDNEQFF. Complete variable domain (other parts from reference TRBV13 and TRBJ2-1): AAGVIQSPRHLIKEKRETATLKCYPIPRHDTVYWYQQGPGQDPQFLISFYEKMQSDKGSIPDRFSAQQFSDYHSELNMSSLELGDSALYFCASSSRTDNEQFFGPGTRLTVL.

CDR3 amino acids: CASSIKGGNTIYF. Written as DNA, the CDR3 is TGTGCCAGTAGTATCAAAGGGGGAAACACCATATATTTT. This sequence joins TRBV19 and TRBJ1-3, with D uncertain. The V gene lost 3 bases and the J gene lost 4 bases, with 7 bases spanning the gap. Germline assignment: CDR1 LNHDA and CDR2 SQIVND (reference sequence). The CDR3 is 13 amino acids.

The chain combines TRBV5-1 with TRBJ1-5; possible D gene TRBD1, 5 bases. The CDR3 has 15 residues. Germline CDR1 reads SGHRS; CDR2 reads YFSETQ. V lost 4 bases to trimming and J lost 1 base, with 12 bases between them. CDR3 nucleotide sequence: TGCGCCAGCAGCATAGTTGGGGGGAGCAATCAGCCCCAGCATTTT. It encodes CASSIVGGSNQPQHF.

This sequence joins TRBV5-6 and TRBJ1-2, with D possibly matching TRBD1 (6 bases). The ends were cut back, 4 bases at V and 14 bases at J, with 18 bases in the middle. Per the germline V gene, CDR1 is SGHDT and CDR2 is YYEEEE. The CDR3 is 12 amino acids. CDR3 amino acids: CASSLWTDLATF. CDR3 DNA: TGTGCCAGCAGCCTCTGGACAGACTTGGCGACCTTC.

The rearrangement uses TRBV5-1 and TRBJ2-4; perhaps TRBD1 as D (6 bases). This CDR3 is 14 amino acids long. CDR1 and CDR2 (germline): SGHRS, YFSETQ. V gave up 3 bases and J gave up 7 bases, with 14 bases separating them. The CDR3 loop is CASSSGQTSNIQYF. As DNA, the CDR3 is TGCGCCAGCAGCTCCGGACAGACCTCTAACATTCAGTACTTC.

The chain is built from TRBV11-2 and TRBJ1-4, with a weak D call TRBD1 (5 bases). V was cut by 3 bases and J by 8 bases, with 22 bases left in between. The germline CDR1 and CDR2 sequences are SGHAT and FQNNGV. CDR3 size: 17 residues. The CDR3 sequence is CASSLGGPGALSEKLFF. CDR3 nucleotides: TGTGCCAGCAGCTTGGGAGGCCCCGGGGCCTTAAGCGAAAAACTGTTTTTT.

The gene calls are TRBV5-6 and TRBJ2-3; 12 bases fit TRBD2. Germline loops: CDR1 SGHDT, CDR2 YYEEEE. V dropped 1 base and J dropped 0; count of bases not matched to a gene: 3. The CDR3 covers 17 residues. For the CDR3, the DNA is TGTGCCAGCAGCTTGCGGACTAGCGGGACTAGCACAGATACGCAGTATTTT. Protein product: CASSLRTSGTSTDTQYF.

Turning to this clone: With only one base between it and a far larger clone, this is likely a read error. This sample includes further DNA sequences coding for the same CDR3. The V gene is TRBV5-1, the J gene TRBJ1-5; a possible D gene is TRBD1 (5 bases). CDR1 is SGHRS and CDR2 is YFSETQ in the germline V gene. The CDR3 is 13 residues long. V was shortened by 8 bases and J by 6 bases, with 15 bases between the two germline ends. The CDR3 sequence is CASRATESQPQHF. DNA for the CDR3: TGCGCCAGTAGGGCGACAGAATCTCAGCCCCAGCATTTT.

This rearrangement joins TRBV9 to TRBJ1-1; D not resolved. Trimming took 3 bases from V and 0 from J, leaving 9 bases between them. Germline-derived CDR1 and CDR2 are SGDLS and YYNGEE. This CDR3 has 14 amino acids. The CDR3 here is CASSEYSLNTEAFF. The CDR3 DNA follows: TGTGCCAGCAGCGAATACAGTTTGAACACTGAAGCTTTCTTT. The full variable domain, with the rest looked up from reference TRBV9 and TRBJ1-1, is DSGVTQTPKHLITATGQRVTLRCSPRSGDLSVYWYQQSLDQGLQFLIQYYNGEERAKGNILERFSAQQFPDLHSELNLSSLELGDSALYFCASSEYSLNTEAFFGQGTRLTVV.

Only a few counts were recorded for this clone. The same CDR3 can be traced to other DNA sequences in this sample. V gene TRBV15 combines with J gene TRBJ1-1, with no clear D. V dropped 1 base and J dropped 2 bases, with 5 bases sitting between them. CDR3 length: 13 amino acids. Germline CDR1 and CDR2: LNHNV and YYDKDF (reference sequence). CDR3 region: CATSRGLNTEAFF. In DNA form, the CDR3 reads TGTGCCACCAGCAGAGGACTTAACACTGAAGCTTTCTTT.

This chain links TRBV27 with TRBJ2-1; 11 nucleotides agree with TRBD2. Unmatched junction bases numbered 8, after V lost 5 bases and J lost 5 bases. The CDR3 contains 16 residues. The germline gives CDR1 MNHEY, CDR2 SMNVEV (reference sequence). The CDR3 region is CASSLLGTSGDNEQFF. CDR3 sequence (DNA): TGTGCCAGCAGTCTCTTAGGGACTAGCGGAGACAATGAGCAGTTCTTC.

The chain is built from TRBV7-2 and TRBJ1-4; unclear D gene. Per the germline V gene, CDR1 is SGHTA and CDR2 is FQGNSA. V lost 4 bases, J lost 4 bases, and 13 bases lay in between. The CDR3 covers 15 residues. CDR3 loop: CASSSISGFNEKLFF. The CDR3 nucleotides read TGTGCCAGCAGCTCCATTTCAGGTTTTAATGAAAAACTGTTTTTT.

Notes on this clone: This could be a read error, since a much larger clone is one nucleotide away. This sample also contains other DNA sequences that code for the same CDR3. The V gene is TRBV5-1, the J gene TRBJ1-1; D call uncertain. The CDR3 contains 13 residues. Germline V lookup: CDR1 SGHRS, CDR2 YFSETQ. V was clipped by 1 base and J by 4 bases, with 8 bases between them. The CDR3 region is CASSLSRGTEAFF. CDR3 nucleotides: TGCGCCAGCAGCTTGTCACGGGGCACTGAAGCTTTCTTT.

About this clone: Distinct nucleotide sequences in the sample also encode this CDR3. The V call is TRBV5-1, the J call TRBJ2-7; the D is unclear. The CDR3 extends over 14 amino acids. The germline V gene encodes CDR1 SGHRS and CDR2 YFSETQ. With 0 bases removed from V and 2 bases from J, the gap between germline ends came to 9 bases. DNA of the CDR3: TGCGCCAGCAGCTTGGCCGGTGGACCCTACGAGCAGTACTTC. It translates to CASSLAGGPYEQYF.

The chain has TRBV6-1 and TRBJ2-3; TRBD2 agrees at 10 bases. CDR3 size: 15 residues. Germline assignment: CDR1 MNHNS and CDR2 SASEGT. Trimming at V came to 6 bases and at J to 3 bases, leaving 6 bases not matched to a gene. The CDR3 DNA reads TGTGCCAGCAGGGGACTAGCGCTTGGAACAGATACGCAGTATTTT. This codes for CASRGLALGTDTQYF.

Written as DNA, the CDR3 is TGTGCCAGCAGCGGTCCTAGCGGGAGGACCACAGATACGCAGTATTTT. Translated, it gives CASSGPSGRTTDTQYF. V and J are TRBV9 and TRBJ2-3, with 11 bases fitting TRBD2. The CDR3 spans 16 residues. V trimming: 3 bases; J trimming: 2 bases; junction bases outside the gene matches: 5. The germline CDR1 and CDR2 sequences are SGDLS and YYNGEE.

The chain combines TRBV1 with TRBJ2-5; the table's D call, TRBD2, has no DNA check behind it. The end of the DNA fits TRBJ2-7 better, so the J call may be wrong. TRBV1 is a known pseudogene. The CDR3 totals 19 residues. In nucleotides, the CDR3 is TGCACCAGCAGCCAAGTAGTGGTGGGGTATAGCGGGAGAGCCTACGAGCAGTACTTC. Protein: CTSSQVVVGYSGRAYEQYF.

The rearrangement links TRBV30 to TRBJ1-1; unclear D gene. CDR1 GTSNPN and CDR2 SVGIG come from the germline V gene (reference sequence). V gave up 4 bases and J gave up 1 base, with 7 bases separating them. This CDR3 has 12 residues. The CDR3 DNA reads TGTGCCTGGACCCAGCAGAACACTGAAGCTTTCTTT. It specifies CAWTQQNTEAFF. Using reference TRBV30 and TRBJ1-1 for the parts outside the CDR3, the full variable domain is SQTIHQWPATLVQPVGSPLSLECTVEGTSNPNLYWYRQAAGRGLQLLFYSVGIGQISSEVPQNLSASRPQDRQFILSSKKLLLSDSGFYLCAWTQQNTEAFFGQGTRLTVV.

This clone came up once. V is TRBV28 and J is TRBJ2-3; D possibly corresponds to TRBD1 (6 bases). The CDR3 runs 17 residues. Germline lookup yields CDR1 MDHEN and CDR2 SYDVKM. V dropped 8 bases and J dropped 1 base, with 22 bases sitting between them. CDR3 amino acids: CASFPGRGDTRTDTQYF. As DNA, the CDR3 is TGTGCCAGCTTTCCAGGGCGAGGGGACACCCGCACAGATACGCAGTATTTT.

V gene TRBV21-1 combines with J gene TRBJ2-2. TRBV21-1 is recorded as a pseudogene. The CDR3 covers 17 residues. The CDR3 is CASTEKGQTMNTGELFF. DNA of the CDR3: TGTGCCAGCACCGAAAAGGGTCAGACAATGAACACCGGGGAGCTGTTTTTT.

The chain couples TRBV6-5 to TRBJ2-5, with D possibly matching TRBD2 (5 bases). Germline V gene data show CDR1 as MNHEY and CDR2 as SVGAGI. V gave up 2 bases and J gave up 7 bases, with 14 bases separating them. This CDR3 spans 14 amino acids. The CDR3 sequence is CASSYGEGPWTQYF. The CDR3 DNA reads as TGTGCCAGCAGTTACGGCGAGGGCCCGTGGACCCAGTACTTC.

V is TRBV6-1 and J is TRBJ2-3; 9 nucleotides agree with TRBD1. The CDR3 extends over 13 amino acids. J gave up 3 bases and V 6 bases, and 1 base lay outside the gene matches. Per the germline V gene, CDR1 is MNHNS and CDR2 is SASEGT. Here the CDR3 reads CASRGTGTDTQYF. The CDR3 DNA is TGTGCCAGCAGAGGGACAGGGACAGATACGCAGTATTTT.

The V gene is TRBV9, the J gene TRBJ2-1, with D maybe TRBD1 (6 bases). CDR1 and CDR2 from the germline V gene are SGDLS and YYNGEE. The CDR3 has 15 amino acids. V was clipped by 4 bases and J by 7 bases, with 18 bases between them. Written as DNA, the CDR3 is TGTGCCAGCAGCTCACAAGGAACAGGGCTAAATGAGCAGTTCTTC. Encoded protein: CASSSQGTGLNEQFF.